This is a list of T cell receptor beta chains from one sample in a study of cytomegalovirus exposure and HLA in healthy donors. Here immunoSEQ multiplex PCR was the method, and the copy in TCRdb shows in-frame clones only, minus some. The table records about 360,000 clones, 86% of them present only once. The sequencing input was PBMCs. All receptors derive from a woman aged 18-30 years in good health and CMV-seronegative. The CDR3 runs from the conserved cysteine through the conserved F or W. The D gene is left open where the match is weak. Some rows have no size entry. The others give once, few or many, or a class for an expanded clone.

V gene	D gene	CDR3 length	clone size	J gene	CDR3 DNA	CDR3 protein
TRBV4-2	.	14	.	TRBJ1-6	TGTGCCAGCAGCCAAGATTTTGGCGGTTCACCCCTCCACTTT	CASSQDFGGSPLHF
TRBV7-2	.	15	.	TRBJ2-7	TGTGCCAGCAGCTTAAGTCGACTACTCTCCTACGAGCAGTACTTC	CASSLSRLLSYEQYF
TRBV2	TRBD1	15	.	TRBJ1-5	TGTGCCAGCACGCCGGGACAGCCCCGCAATCAGCCCCAGCATTTT	CASTPGQPRNQPQHF
TRBV27	.	13	once	TRBJ1-1	TGTGCCAGCAGTTTATTTTGGGGCTATGAAGCTTTCTTT	CASSLFWGYEAFF
TRBV2	.	13	.	TRBJ2-3	TGTGCCAGCAGGAGGGGGGGACCAGATACGCAGTATTTT	CASRRGGPDTQYF
TRBV4-2	.	13	.	TRBJ2-5	TGTGCCAGCAGCCAAGATGTTCGAGAGACCCAGTACTTC	CASSQDVRETQYF
TRBV5-1	TRBD2	16	.	TRBJ2-2	TGCGCCAGCAGCTTAACTAGCGGGAGGGTCACCGGGGAGCTGTTTTTT	CASSLTSGRVTGELFF
TRBV10-2	.	13	few	TRBJ1-1	TGCGCCACTACGCGTACTTCGAACACTGAAGCTTTCTTT	CATTRTSNTEAFF
TRBV6-6	.	13	few	TRBJ2-7	TGTGCCAGCAGGCCAGAGGACTCCTACGAGCAGTACTTC	CASRPEDSYEQYF
TRBV18	TRBD2	15	few	TRBJ2-5	TGTGCCAGCTCACCACTAGCGGGAGGTATGGAGACCCAGTACTTC	CASSPLAGGMETQYF
TRBV29-1	.	15	.	TRBJ2-5	TGCAGCGTTGAAGGGCCCGGGGGGCGGGTGGCGACCCAGTACTTC	CSVEGPGGRVATQYF
TRBV7-9	.	13	few	TRBJ1-5	TGTGCCAGCAGCTCAGCAGTAGATCAGCCCCAGCATTTT	CASSSAVDQPQHF
TRBV5-6	TRBD2	19	.	TRBJ2-3	TGTGCCAGCAGCTTGATGGTGGCGGGGGGGCGCCGGGGCACAGATACGCAGTATTTT	CASSLMVAGGRRGTDTQYF
TRBV23-1	.	12	.	TRBJ2-5	TGCGCCAGCAGTCAATCTCGAGAGACCCAGTACTTC	CASSQSRETQYF
TRBV27	TRBD1	17	.	TRBJ1-2	TGTGCCAGCAGTTTATCCCGGGGACAGGGGGTTTCTGACGGCTACACCTTC	CASSLSRGQGVSDGYTF
TRBV7-2	TRBD2	15	.	TRBJ2-1	TGTGCCAGCAGCCTTACTAGCGGTCGACTGGATGAGCAGTTCTTC	CASSLTSGRLDEQFF
TRBV2	.	14	.	TRBJ1-5	TGTGCCAGCAGCCAAGAGGGAGGGAGGCAGCCCCAGCATTTT	CASSQEGGRQPQHF
TRBV6-5	TRBD1	16	.	TRBJ2-1	TGTGCCAGCAGTTACTCGACGGGACAGGGTGGCAATGAGCAGTTCTTC	CASSYSTGQGGNEQFF
TRBV6-5	.	11	.	TRBJ1-4	TGTGCCAGCAGTATCCTCGAAAAACTGTTTTTT	CASSILEKLFF
TRBV5-6	TRBD2	15	.	TRBJ2-2	TGTGCCAGCAGCCGCGGGGGGGTAGTCACCGGGGAGCTGTTTTTT	CASSRGGVVTGELFF
TRBV29-1	.	14	.	TRBJ2-7	TGCAGCGCGATGAGGGACACAACCTCCTACGAGCAGTACTTC	CSAMRDTTSYEQYF
TRBV4-2	TRBD1	15	few	TRBJ1-6	TGTGCCAGCAGCATCCGGACAGGGAGAGATTCACCCCTCCACTTT	CASSIRTGRDSPLHF
TRBV7-2	TRBD1	14	.	TRBJ2-7	TGTGCCAGCAGCTTGACAGGGGTTACCTACGAGCAGTACTTC	CASSLTGVTYEQYF
TRBV6-1	TRBD1	13	.	TRBJ2-7	TGTGCCAGCAGTGAGGGACAGGTTATTCTGGAGTACTTC	CASSEGQVILEYF
TRBV5-1	TRBD2	18	once	TRBJ2-3	TGCGCCAGCAGCTTGGTCGCCGGACTAGCTTCTCCCACAGATACGCAGTATTTT	CASSLVAGLASPTDTQYF
TRBV15	.	15	.	TRBJ2-5	TGTGCCACCAGCAGCTCGAACTACTACCAAGAGACCCAGTACTTC	CATSSSNYYQETQYF
TRBV28	.	15	.	TRBJ2-3	TGTGCCACCTGGGAGGGTGGGGGCTACACAGATACGCAGTATTTT	CATWEGGGYTDTQYF
TRBV28	TRBD1	16	.	TRBJ1-1	TGTGCCAGCAGCCCAACACCGGGACAGGGTACCACTGAAGCTTTCTTT	CASSPTPGQGTTEAFF
TRBV6-5	TRBD1	15	.	TRBJ2-1	TGTGCCAGCAGTTACGATCGGGGACAGTACAATGAGCAGTTCTTC	CASSYDRGQYNEQFF
TRBV19	TRBD1	15	few	TRBJ1-1	TGTGCCAGTAGTGGCTCGACAGGGTTGAACACTGAAGCTTTCTTT	CASSGSTGLNTEAFF
TRBV5-4	.	15	few	TRBJ1-5	TGTGCCAGCAGCTTGGGGACAGCGCCAAATCAGCCCCAGCATTTT	CASSLGTAPNQPQHF
TRBV6-5	.	14	.	TRBJ2-7	TGTGCCAGCAGTTACATCCGGGAGTCGAGGGAGCAGTACTTC	CASSYIRESREQYF
TRBV10-3	.	16	.	TRBJ1-4	TGTGCCATCAGTGACGGGCAGGGAGGAACTAATGAAAAACTGTTTTTT	CAISDGQGGTNEKLFF
TRBV27	.	14	.	TRBJ2-7	TGTGCCAGCAGTTTGGGGGGGGCTCTCATCGAGCAGTACTTC	CASSLGGALIEQYF
TRBV5-1	TRBD2	15	.	TRBJ2-3	TGCGCCAGCAGCCCCGGACTAGCTAGCACAGATACGCAGTATTTT	CASSPGLASTDTQYF
TRBV6-1	.	15	.	TRBJ1-3	TGTGCCAGCAGCTCGGGTTACTACTCTGGAAACACCATATATTTT	CASSSGYYSGNTIYF
TRBV6-1	.	14	.	TRBJ1-5	TGTGCCACCGAGCAGGGCGGTATCAATCAGCCCCAGCATTTT	CATEQGGINQPQHF
TRBV6-4	.	15	.	TRBJ1-1	TGTGCCAGCCCGCGGGGGGAGACTTTGAACACTGAAGCTTTCTTT	CASPRGETLNTEAFF
TRBV11-2	.	13	.	TRBJ1-2	TGTGCCAGCAGCTTAGAAGGGGCCGCTGGCTACACCTTC	CASSLEGAAGYTF
TRBV9	.	14	.	TRBJ2-7	TGTGCCAGCAGCGTAGAGGTCAGGGGTTATGAGCAGTACTTC	CASSVEVRGYEQYF
TRBV2	TRBD2	16	.	TRBJ2-2	TGTGCCAGCAGTGGACTAGCGGGAGAAGGGACCGGGGAGCTGTTTTTT	CASSGLAGEGTGELFF
TRBV6-4	.	13	.	TRBJ2-1	TGTGCCAGCAGTGACTCGAGGATGGATGAGCAGTTCTTC	CASSDSRMDEQFF
TRBV7-8	.	15	.	TRBJ2-7	TGTGCCAGCAGCGTCCTCAGTTATGGCTCCTACGAGCAGTACTTC	CASSVLSYGSYEQYF
TRBV27	TRBD2	17	.	TRBJ2-1	TGTGCCAGCAGTTTAAGGGAGAGCGGGGCCAGAGGGGATGAGCAGTTCTTC	CASSLRESGARGDEQFF